Described below is a single TCR beta chain sequence and its context. Its antigen is unknown. These data originate in a study of cytomegalovirus exposure and HLA in healthy donors. Study outcomes and limitations: Reports showed the classifier diagnosing cytomegalovirus status with high specificity and sensitivity.

The CDR3 spans 16 residues. Looked up from germline, CDR1 is MGHRA and CDR2 is YSYEKL. V gave up 3 bases and J gave up 6 bases; unmatched junction bases: 10. Amplification used 60 Vbeta primers and 13 Jbeta primers. Generated by immunoSEQ multiplex PCR, the TCRdb table keeps only in-frame clones and is missing some. In all, the sample yields 50,000 or so clones. The sequenced material came from PBMCs. V and J are TRBV4-1 and TRBJ2-7; 11 nucleotides match TRBD2. The TCR comes from a woman in her thirties or forties in good health and CMV-seronegative. The DNA for the CDR3 is TGCGCCAGCAGCCAGATCGGACTAGCGGGTATCGGCGAGCAGTACTTC. Residues: CASSQIGLAGIGEQYF.